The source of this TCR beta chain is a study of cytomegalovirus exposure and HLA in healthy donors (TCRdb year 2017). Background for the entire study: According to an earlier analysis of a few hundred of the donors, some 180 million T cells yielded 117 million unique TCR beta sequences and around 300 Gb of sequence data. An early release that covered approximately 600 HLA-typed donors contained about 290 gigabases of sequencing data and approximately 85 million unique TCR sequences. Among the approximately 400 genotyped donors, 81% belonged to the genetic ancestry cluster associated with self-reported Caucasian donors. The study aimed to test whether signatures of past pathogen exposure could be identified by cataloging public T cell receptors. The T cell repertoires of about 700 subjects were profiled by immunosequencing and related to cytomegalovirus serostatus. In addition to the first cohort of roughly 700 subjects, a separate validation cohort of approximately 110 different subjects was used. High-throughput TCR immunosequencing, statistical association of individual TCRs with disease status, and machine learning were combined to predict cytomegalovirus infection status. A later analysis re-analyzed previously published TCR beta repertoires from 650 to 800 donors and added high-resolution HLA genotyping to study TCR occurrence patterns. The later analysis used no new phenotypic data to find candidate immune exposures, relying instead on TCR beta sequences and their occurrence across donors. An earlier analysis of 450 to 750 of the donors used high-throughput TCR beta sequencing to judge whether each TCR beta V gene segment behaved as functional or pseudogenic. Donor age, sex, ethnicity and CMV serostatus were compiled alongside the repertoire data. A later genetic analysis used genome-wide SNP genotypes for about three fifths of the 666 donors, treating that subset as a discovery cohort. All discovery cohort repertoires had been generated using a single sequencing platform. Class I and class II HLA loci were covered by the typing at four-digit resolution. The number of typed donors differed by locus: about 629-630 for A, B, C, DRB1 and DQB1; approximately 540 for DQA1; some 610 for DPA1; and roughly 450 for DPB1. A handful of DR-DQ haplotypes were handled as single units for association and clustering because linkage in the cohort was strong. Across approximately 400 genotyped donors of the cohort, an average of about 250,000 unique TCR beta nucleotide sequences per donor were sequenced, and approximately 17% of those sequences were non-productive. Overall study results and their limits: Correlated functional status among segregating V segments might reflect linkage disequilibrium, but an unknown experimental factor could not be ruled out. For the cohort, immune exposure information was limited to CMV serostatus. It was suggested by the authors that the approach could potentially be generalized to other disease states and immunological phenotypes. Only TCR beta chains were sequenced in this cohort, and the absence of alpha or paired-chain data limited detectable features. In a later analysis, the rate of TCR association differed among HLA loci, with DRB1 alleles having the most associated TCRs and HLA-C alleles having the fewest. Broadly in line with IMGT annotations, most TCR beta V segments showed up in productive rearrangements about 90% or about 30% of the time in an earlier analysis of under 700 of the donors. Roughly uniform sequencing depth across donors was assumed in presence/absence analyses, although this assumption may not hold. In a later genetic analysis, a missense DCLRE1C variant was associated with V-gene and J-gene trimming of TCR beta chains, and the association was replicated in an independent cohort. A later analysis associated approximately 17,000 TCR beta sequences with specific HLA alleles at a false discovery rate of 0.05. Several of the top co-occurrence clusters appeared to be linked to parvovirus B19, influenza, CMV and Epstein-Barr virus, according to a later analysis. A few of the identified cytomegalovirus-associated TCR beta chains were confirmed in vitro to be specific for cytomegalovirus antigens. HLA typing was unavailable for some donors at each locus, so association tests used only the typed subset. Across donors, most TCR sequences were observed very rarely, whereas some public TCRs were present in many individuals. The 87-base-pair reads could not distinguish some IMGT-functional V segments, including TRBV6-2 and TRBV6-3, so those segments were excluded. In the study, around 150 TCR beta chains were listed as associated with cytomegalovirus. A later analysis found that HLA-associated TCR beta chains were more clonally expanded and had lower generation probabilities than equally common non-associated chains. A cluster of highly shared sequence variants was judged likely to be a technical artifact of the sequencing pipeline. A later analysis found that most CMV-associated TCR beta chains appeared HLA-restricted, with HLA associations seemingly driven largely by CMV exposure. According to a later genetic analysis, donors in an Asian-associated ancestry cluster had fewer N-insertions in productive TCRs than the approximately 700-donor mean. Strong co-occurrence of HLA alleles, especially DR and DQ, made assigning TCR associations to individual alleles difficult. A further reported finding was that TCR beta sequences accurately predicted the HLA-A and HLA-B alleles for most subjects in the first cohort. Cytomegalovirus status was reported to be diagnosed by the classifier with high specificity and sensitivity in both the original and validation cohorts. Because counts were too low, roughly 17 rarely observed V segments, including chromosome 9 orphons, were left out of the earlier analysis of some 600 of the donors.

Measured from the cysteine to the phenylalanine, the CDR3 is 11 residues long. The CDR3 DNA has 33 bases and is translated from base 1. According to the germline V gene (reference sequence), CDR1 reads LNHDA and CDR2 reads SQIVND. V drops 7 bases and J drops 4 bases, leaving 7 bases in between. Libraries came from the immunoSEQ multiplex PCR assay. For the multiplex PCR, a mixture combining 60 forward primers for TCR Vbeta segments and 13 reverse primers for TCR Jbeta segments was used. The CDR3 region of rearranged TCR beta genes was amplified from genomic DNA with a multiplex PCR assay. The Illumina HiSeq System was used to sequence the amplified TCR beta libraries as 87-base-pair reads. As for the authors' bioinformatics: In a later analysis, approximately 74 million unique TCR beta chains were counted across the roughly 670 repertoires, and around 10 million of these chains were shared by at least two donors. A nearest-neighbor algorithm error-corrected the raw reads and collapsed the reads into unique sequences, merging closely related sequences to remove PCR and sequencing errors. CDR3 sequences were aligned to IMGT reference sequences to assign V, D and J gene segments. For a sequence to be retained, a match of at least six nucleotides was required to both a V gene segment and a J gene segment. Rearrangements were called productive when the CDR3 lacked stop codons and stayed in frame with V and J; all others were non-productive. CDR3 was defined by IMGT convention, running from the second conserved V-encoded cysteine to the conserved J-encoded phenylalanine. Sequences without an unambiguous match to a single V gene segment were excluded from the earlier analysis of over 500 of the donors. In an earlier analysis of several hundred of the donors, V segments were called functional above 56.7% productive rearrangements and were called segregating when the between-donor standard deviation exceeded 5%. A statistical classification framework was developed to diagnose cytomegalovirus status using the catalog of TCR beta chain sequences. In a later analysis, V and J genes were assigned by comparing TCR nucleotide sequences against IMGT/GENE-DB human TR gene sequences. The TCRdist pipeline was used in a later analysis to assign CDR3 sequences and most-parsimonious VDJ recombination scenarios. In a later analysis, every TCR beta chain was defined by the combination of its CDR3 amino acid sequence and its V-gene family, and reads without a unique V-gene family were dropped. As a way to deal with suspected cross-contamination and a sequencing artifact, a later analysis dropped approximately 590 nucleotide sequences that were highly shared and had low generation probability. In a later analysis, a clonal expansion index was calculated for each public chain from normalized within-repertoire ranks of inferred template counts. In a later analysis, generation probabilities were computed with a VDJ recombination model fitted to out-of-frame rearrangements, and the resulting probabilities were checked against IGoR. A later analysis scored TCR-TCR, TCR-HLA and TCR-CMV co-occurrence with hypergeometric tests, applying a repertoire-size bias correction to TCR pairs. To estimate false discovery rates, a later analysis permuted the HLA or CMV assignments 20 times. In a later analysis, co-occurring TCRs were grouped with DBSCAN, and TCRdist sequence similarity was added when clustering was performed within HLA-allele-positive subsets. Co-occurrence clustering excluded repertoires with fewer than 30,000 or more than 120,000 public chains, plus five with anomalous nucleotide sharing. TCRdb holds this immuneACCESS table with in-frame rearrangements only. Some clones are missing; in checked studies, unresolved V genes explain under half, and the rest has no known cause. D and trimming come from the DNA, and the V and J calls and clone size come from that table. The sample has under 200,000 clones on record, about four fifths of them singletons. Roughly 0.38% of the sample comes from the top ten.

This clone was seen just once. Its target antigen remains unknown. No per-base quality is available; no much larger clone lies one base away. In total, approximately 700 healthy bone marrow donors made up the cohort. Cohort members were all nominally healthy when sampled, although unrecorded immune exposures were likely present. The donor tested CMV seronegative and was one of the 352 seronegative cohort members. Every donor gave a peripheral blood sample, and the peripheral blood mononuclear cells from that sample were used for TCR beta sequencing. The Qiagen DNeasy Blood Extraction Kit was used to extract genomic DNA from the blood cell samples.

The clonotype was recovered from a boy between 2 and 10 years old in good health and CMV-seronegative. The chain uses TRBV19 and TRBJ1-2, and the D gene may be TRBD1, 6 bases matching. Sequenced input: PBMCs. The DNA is TGTGCCAGTACGACAGGCTATGGCTACACCTTC. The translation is CASTTGYGYTF.